The present entry profiles one T cell receptor (beta chain) with its context. This clone's antigen is unknown. It has no much larger one-base neighbor in the sample; base qualities were not kept. For sequencing of the TCRbeta CDR3 region, genomic DNA was extracted from the sorted cells. TCRbeta CDR3 regions were sequenced using the immunoSEQ Assay. TCRdb limited this immuneACCESS table to in-frame rearrangements with V and J called. A share of clones is missing; checked studies link under half to unresolved V genes, and the rest is unexplained. A total of some 77,000 clones appear in this sample, around 85% of them only once. The top ten clones comprise about 6% of the sample. The record originates from a study of OX40 agonist ivuxolimab in advanced cancers. With respect to the entire study: Ivuxolimab was a fully human IgG2 agonistic monoclonal antibody targeting the costimulatory receptor OX40 (CD134). Intravenous ivuxolimab was administered to patients every 2 weeks at six dose levels: 0.01, 0.1, 0.3, 1.5, 3 and 10 mg/kg. Of the 50 to 55 dose-escalation patients, hepatocellular carcinoma was present in approximately 20, melanoma in approximately 15, renal cell carcinoma in 9 and head and neck cancer in 9. In the dose-escalation cohort, 82.7% of patients were male, and the mean age was roughly 60 years, with a range of about 20 to 90. Prior anti-PD-1, anti-PD-L1 or anti-CTLA-4 therapy was permitted, and checkpoint inhibitors had been received by around 39% of dose-escalation patients. Partial responses were achieved by three dose-escalation patients, of whom one had hepatocellular carcinoma and two had cutaneous melanoma. The point of sequencing TCRbeta in the periphery was to test whether ivuxolimab changed TCR sequence diversity and drove clonal T-cell expansion. The paper describes the monotherapy dose-escalation part (N of about 54 patients) of the phase I trial of ivuxolimab.

Study-wide conclusions, independent of this receptor: The antigen specificity of the clonally expanded peripheral T cells was not determined. In the 0.1-3.0 mg/kg groups, partial responders had among the lowest normalized peripheral clonal expansion, particularly in CD8+ T cells. Low levels of normalized T-cell clonal expansion were also seen in some nonresponding patients. Clonal expansion of both CD4+ and CD8+ blood T cells was observed from baseline to week 6 at doses 0.1 to 3.0 mg/kg. After ivuxolimab, CD8+ T cells had more expanded clones than CD4+ T cells on average.

Patients with autoimmune disease history or receiving systemic immunosuppression were excluded from the trial. Peripheral blood for TCR sequencing was drawn from every dose cohort at baseline, at cycle 4 day 1 and at cycle 7 day 1. The samples were taken from a phase I, first-in-human, multicenter, open-label dose-escalation trial of ivuxolimab. Adults with locally advanced or metastatic head and neck squamous cell, hepatocellular, melanoma or renal cell carcinoma were enrolled in the trial. CD4+ and CD8+ T cells were sorted separately from peripheral blood before TCR sequencing. Sequenced material: CD4+ or CD8+ T cells sorted from blood, taken in a trial of the OX40 agonist ivuxolimab. The sequence was collected from an adult with an advanced solid tumor such as melanoma, head and neck, liver or kidney cancer.

The nucleotides are TGTGCCAGTAGTATAGGGGGAGGACGTGGGCTTGACTATGGCTACACCTTC. Its protein is CASSIGGGRGLDYGYTF. The rearranged chain carries TRBV19 and TRBJ1-2; the D gene is not confidently resolved. From its cysteine to its phenylalanine, the CDR3 spans 17 amino acids. The retained sequence is limited to the CDR3, 51 bases, with the frame set at the first base. V sheds 1 base and J sheds 3 bases, leaving 18 bases between their ends. CDR1 LNHDA and CDR2 SQIVND were looked up in the germline V gene (reference sequence).